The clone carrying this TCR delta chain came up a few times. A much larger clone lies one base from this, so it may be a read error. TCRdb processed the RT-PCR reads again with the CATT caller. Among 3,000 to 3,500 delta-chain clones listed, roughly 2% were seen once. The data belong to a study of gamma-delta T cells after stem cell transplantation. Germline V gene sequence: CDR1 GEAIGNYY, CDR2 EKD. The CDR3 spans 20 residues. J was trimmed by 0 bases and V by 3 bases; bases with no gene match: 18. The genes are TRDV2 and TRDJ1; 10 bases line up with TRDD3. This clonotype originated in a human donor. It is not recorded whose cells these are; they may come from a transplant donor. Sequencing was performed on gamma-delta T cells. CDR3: CACDLTGNTGGLLYTDKLIF. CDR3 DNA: TGTGCCTGTGACCTAACGGGCAATACTGGGGGATTGTTGTACACCGATAAACTCATCTTT.